This T cell receptor beta chain stems from a study of human T cells and chemical hapten exposure. This clonotype showed up just a few times. Each CDR3 protein gets one entry after TCRdb re-called the RACE reads with MiXCR. Of more than 75,000 distinct CDR3 sequences in the sample, about a tenth were seen once. Trimming removed 5 bases at V and 3 bases at J, with 11 bases between. This CDR3 has 13 amino acids. From germline, CDR1 is LGHNA and CDR2 YSLEER. The time point is: patch test 2, 6 weeks after DPC sensitization. As for treatment: therapeutic diphenylcyclopropenone sensitization with weekly scalp DPC.

This rearrangement joins TRBV4-3 to TRBJ2-7, with D possibly being TRBD2 (6 bases). The input for sequencing was whole blood, taken in connection with sensitization to the hapten diphenylcyclopropenone (DPC). The clonotype was recovered from a woman aged 40-49 years with alopecia areata. Some clones in this sample may be carry-over from other donors' samples. The CDR3 DNA sequence: TGCGCCAGCAGCTCGGGACTTGACTACGAGCAGTACTTC. This codes for CASSSGLDYEQYF.